Sequencing of this TCR beta chain was carried out in a study of PD-1 blockade in mismatch repair-deficient tumors. Sequenced by immunoSEQ multiplex PCR; TCRdb stores in-frame clones only, minus some. The sample lists 70,000 to 95,000 clones, 70% to 90% seen once, with approximately 5% in the top ten. For this clone: Its antigen is not known.

Germline assignment: CDR1 SGDLS and CDR2 YYNGEE. The CDR3 extends over 13 amino acids. V was pared by 4 bases and J by 5 bases, with 10 bases between. Regarding the study as a whole: Tumor-resident clones, often undetectable pretreatment in blood, expanded then contracted after pembrolizumab.

Three pembrolizumab responders had their TCRs sequenced. This sample comprised peripheral blood, obtained 44 weeks after starting pembrolizumab. The TCR originated in an adult with mismatch repair-deficient cancer. The J gene is TRBJ1-5, the V gene TRBV9; D unclear. CDR3 coding DNA: TGTGCCAGCAGCTCCTACAGCGATCAGCCCCAGCATTTT. The encoded protein is CASSSYSDQPQHF.